This T cell receptor beta chain is drawn from a study of blood T cell repertoires in COVID-19. The age range of participants was about 18 to 95 years, with residence in about two dozen US areas. The study assigned cohorts using participant-reported clinical history. Symptom resolution, clearance, or two negative PCRs marked the recovered donors of Cohort 3. V was clipped by 5 bases and J by 7 bases; unmatched bases: 4. The CDR3 spans 12 residues. Germline V lookup: CDR1 MGHRA, CDR2 YSYEKL. TCRdb's copy holds only in-frame clones and misses some; the assay was immunoSEQ multiplex PCR. The sample has around 200,000 clones, more than 80% seen once.

This chain links TRBV4-1 with TRBJ1-2; 7 bases fit TRBD1. The sequenced sample was PBMCs or T cells enriched from blood (not recorded which). The TCR originated in a man between 35 and 55 years old who had recovered from COVID-19. The CDR3 spells CASSSTGVGYTF. In DNA form, the CDR3 reads TGCGCCAGCAGCTCCACAGGGGTTGGCTACACCTTC.